These T cell receptor beta chains were read from a single sample in a study of blood T cells in healthy people across ages. TCRdb used MiXCR to reprocess the 5' RACE reads, holding one entry per CDR3 protein. The table includes approximately 830,000 distinct CDR3 sequences, 62% detected once. Sequencing input: blood. These receptor sequences come from a man under 40 in good health. CDR3s include the opening cysteine and the closing phenylalanine or tryptophan. Each record gives: clone size, V gene, D gene, J gene, CDR3 protein, CDR3 DNA. D genes are given only for firm matches. Rows may omit the clone size; those that give it use once, few, many or a size class.

>-|TRBV6-1|TRBD2|TRBJ2-1
CASSERGSGGHNEQFF
TGTGCCAGCAGTGAAAGGGGCAGCGGGGGGCACAATGAGCAGTTCTTC
>-|TRBV20-1|TRBD1|TRBJ2-3
CSARDTGVYTDTQYF
TGCAGTGCTAGAGATACAGGGGTGTACACAGATACGCAGTATTTT
>few|TRBV28|-|TRBJ2-7
CASRLTGSSYEQYF
TGTGCCAGCAGGTTGACAGGTAGCTCCTACGAGCAGTACTTC
>few|TRBV5-5|-|TRBJ2-5
CASSLAPNQETQYF
TGTGCCAGCAGCTTGGCTCCGAACCAAGAGACCCAGTACTTC
>-|TRBV7-2|-|TRBJ2-7
CASSRTLWTEPYEQYF
TGTGCCAGCAGCCGGACTCTCTGGACGGAACCCTACGAGCAGTACTTC
>-|TRBV21-1|-|TRBJ1-5
CASSKGLTHNQPQHF
TGTGCCAGCAGCAAGGGCCTTACCCACAATCAGCCCCAGCATTTT
>few|TRBV10-3|-|TRBJ2-1
CAISDYQGGDEQFF
TGTGCCATCAGTGACTACCAGGGGGGTGACGAGCAGTTCTTC
>-|TRBV9|TRBD2|TRBJ2-1
CASSVATASGVNEQFF
TGTGCCAGCAGCGTAGCTACGGCTAGCGGGGTAAATGAGCAGTTCTTC
>-|TRBV14|-|TRBJ1-5
CASSLTAGSGNQPQHF
TGTGCCAGCAGCCTAACAGCAGGGTCCGGCAATCAGCCCCAGCATTTT
>-|TRBV10-3|-|TRBJ2-7
CAISDLGSEQYF
TGTGCCATCAGTGATTTGGGAAGCGAGCAGTACTTC
>few|TRBV7-6|-|TRBJ2-1
CASSFNIRGDNEQFF
TGTGCCAGCAGCTTCAATATTCGTGGCGACAATGAGCAGTTCTTC
>-|TRBV24-1|-|TRBJ1-5
CATSDFLSNQPQHF
TGTGCCACCAGTGATTTCCTGAGCAATCAGCCCCAGCATTTT
>few|TRBV3-1|-|TRBJ1-5
CASCQDRGRGQPQHF
TGTGCCAGCTGCCAAGATCGGGGCAGGGGACAGCCCCAGCATTTT
>-|TRBV13|-|TRBJ2-5
CASSPIGSSVETQYF
TGTGCCAGCAGCCCGATTGGCAGTTCGGTGGAGACCCAGTACTTC
>-|TRBV7-2|-|TRBJ2-1
CASSLYSGSSYNEQFF
TGTGCCAGCAGCTTATATAGCGGCAGCTCCTACAATGAGCAGTTCTTC
>-|TRBV6-1|-|TRBJ1-1
CASSAKEAHTEAFF
TGTGCCAGCAGCGCCAAGGAGGCCCACACTGAAGCTTTCTTT
>-|TRBV6-2/TRBV6-3|TRBD1|TRBJ2-2
CASSSTGGAWSTGELFF
TGTGCCAGCAGTTCCACAGGGGGCGCTTGGAGCACCGGGGAGCTGTTTTTT
>-|TRBV12-3/TRBV12-4|-|TRBJ2-7
CASTQPGSAREQYF
TGTGCCAGCACCCAACCGGGTTCAGCGCGCGAGCAGTACTTC
>-|TRBV15|-|TRBJ2-5
CAIAPRSYQETQYF
TGTGCCATTGCACCGCGATCGTACCAAGAGACCCAGTACTTC
>few|TRBV29-1|-|TRBJ2-7
CSVVNGSYEQYF
TGCAGCGTTGTCAATGGGAGCTACGAGCAGTACTTC
>once|TRBV2|-|TRBJ1-4
CASSAWDKLNEKLFF
TGTGCCAGCAGTGCATGGGACAAGCTAAATGAAAAACTGTTTTTT
>-|TRBV6-2/TRBV6-3|-|TRBJ1-2
CASRVGTLDDYTF
TGTGCCAGCAGGGTCGGGACGCTTGATGACTACACCTTC
>-|TRBV7-2|-|TRBJ2-6
CASSLVGGDSGANVLTF
TGTGCCAGCAGCTTAGTCGGGGGAGACTCTGGGGCCAACGTCCTGACTTTC
>-|TRBV9|TRBD1|TRBJ1-5
CASSVGGQGHNQPQHF
TGTGCCAGCAGCGTAGGGGGACAGGGCCACAATCAGCCCCAGCATTTT
>-|TRBV4-3|-|TRBJ2-7
CASSQDRIVGYEQYF
TGCGCCAGCAGCCAAGACCGGATCGTGGGCTACGAGCAGTACTTC
>-|TRBV7-9|-|TRBJ1-5
CASSIGQSNQPQHF
TGTGCCAGCAGTATAGGACAGTCCAATCAGCCCCAGCATTTT